This is a list of T cell receptor beta chains from one sample in a study of control samples from healthy donors and cancer patients. TCRdb's copy holds only in-frame clones and misses some; the assay was immunoSEQ multiplex PCR. The repertoire table contains roughly 190,000 clones. Sequencing was done on a sample of blood. The receptors come from a woman in her twenties or thirties in good health. Both conserved end residues are part of each CDR3. D genes are given only for firm matches.

D gene	V gene	J gene	CDR3 protein	CDR3 DNA
-	TRBV6-6	TRBJ1-6	CASSYSKAPLHF	TGTGCCAGCAGTTACTCGAAGGCACCCCTCCACTTT
TRBD1	TRBV30	TRBJ1-6	CAWSARQGAKLSPLHF	TGTGCCTGGAGCGCCCGACAGGGGGCGAAGTTGTCACCCCTCCACTTT
TRBD2	TRBV5-1	TRBJ2-1	CASSLALAGGEAEQFF	TGCGCCAGCAGCTTGGCCCTAGCGGGGGGCGAGGCAGAGCAGTTCTTC
-	TRBV5-1	TRBJ2-7	CASSQPGSPPDEQYF	TGCGCCAGCAGCCAACCCGGGTCCCCTCCCGACGAGCAGTACTTC
-	TRBV2	TRBJ1-1	CAGQAGRVTEAFF	TGTGCTGGCCAGGCAGGGCGGGTGACTGAAGCTTTCTTT
-	TRBV9	TRBJ1-4	CASSPRRTNEKLFF	TGTGCCAGCAGCCCCAGGAGAACTAATGAAAAACTGTTTTTT
TRBD1	TRBV25-1	TRBJ1-2	CASSDWDRGLGYTF	TGTGCCAGCAGTGATTGGGACAGGGGGCTCGGCTACACCTTC
-	TRBV12-3/TRBV12-4	TRBJ2-7	CASSLTDSYEQYF	TGTGCCAGCAGTTTGACGGACAGCTACGAGCAGTACTTC
-	TRBV5-1	TRBJ1-1	CASRNIAGMNTEAFF	TGCGCCAGCAGGAACATCGCCGGAATGAACACTGAAGCTTTCTTT
-	TRBV4-1	TRBJ2-1	CASSQDLGWGSSYNEQFF	TGCGCCAGCAGCCAAGATCTGGGATGGGGAAGCTCCTACAATGAGCAGTTCTTC
TRBD1	TRBV28	TRBJ2-5	CASSLPLGERDRGRRETQYF	TGTGCCAGCAGTTTACCGCTGGGCGAACGGGACAGGGGGAGGAGAGAGACCCAGTACTTC
-	TRBV5-1	TRBJ2-5	CASSQGQETQYF	TGCGCCAGCAGCCAGGGCCAAGAGACCCAGTACTTC
TRBD2	TRBV28	TRBJ2-7	CASSLTSGGSYEQYF	TGTGCCAGCAGTTTAACTAGCGGGGGCTCATACGAGCAGTACTTC
-	TRBV30	TRBJ1-1	CAWSRQRTNTEAFF	TGTGCCTGGAGTCGACAGCGGACGAACACTGAAGCTTTCTTT
-	TRBV5-1	TRBJ2-1	CASSLGGAPYNEQFF	TGCGCCAGCAGCTTGGGGGGGGCCCCCTACAATGAGCAGTTCTTC
TRBD2	TRBV4-1	TRBJ2-5	CASSQVASGGRETQYF	TGCGCCAGCAGCCAAGTGGCTAGCGGGGGGCGGGAGACCCAGTACTTC
TRBD1	TRBV5-8	TRBJ1-1	CASSLTGVTEAFF	TGTGCCAGCAGCTTGACAGGGGTCACTGAAGCTTTCTTT
-	TRBV19	TRBJ1-1	CASFHVAGVSTETFF	TGTGCCAGTTTTCATGTAGCGGGGGTCTCCACTGAAACTTTCTTT
TRBD1	TRBV6-5	TRBJ2-7	CASSYDSTGVSEQYF	TGTGCCAGCAGTTACGACTCTACAGGGGTTTCCGAGCAGTACTTC
-	TRBV28	TRBJ2-1	CASSFPGEGDGQFF	TGTGCCAGCAGTTTCCCTGGAGAGGGGGATGGGCAGTTCTTC
TRBD1	TRBV4-1	TRBJ1-6	CASRTGTDYSPLHF	TGCGCCAGCCGTACCGGGACAGATTATTCACCCCTCCACTTT
TRBD2	TRBV5-1	TRBJ2-1	CASSWGTSGNNEQFF	TGCGCCAGCAGCTGGGGGACTAGCGGAAACAATGAGCAGTTCTTC
-	TRBV5-1	TRBJ1-2	CASSFNDYGYTF	TGCGCCAGCAGCTTCAATGATTATGGCTACACCTTC
TRBD1	TRBV12-3/TRBV12-4	TRBJ2-1	CASRMTGGGLFF	TGTGCCAGCAGAATGACAGGGGGCGGCTTATTCTTC
-	TRBV9	TRBJ1-1	CASSVAALRGNTEAFF	TGTGCCAGCAGCGTAGCGGCTCTCAGGGGGAACACTGAAGCTTTCTTT
-	TRBV29-1	TRBJ1-1	CSVVRDTEAFF	TGCAGCGTTGTGAGGGACACTGAAGCTTTCTTT
TRBD1	TRBV6-5	TRBJ1-5	CASTQGGNQPQHF	TGTGCCAGCACACAGGGGGGCAATCAGCCCCAGCATTTT
-	TRBV7-9	TRBJ1-3	CASSLASSWTEYSGNTIYF	TGTGCCAGCAGCTTAGCGTCCAGCTGGACAGAATACTCTGGAAACACCATATATTTT
TRBD2	TRBV4-3	TRBJ2-3	CASSDGTSSTDTQYF	TGCGCCAGCAGCGACGGGACTAGCAGCACAGATACGCAGTATTTT
TRBD1	TRBV15	TRBJ2-7	CATSREVTGEVSYYEQYF	TGTGCCACCAGCAGAGAAGTAACAGGGGAAGTTAGTTACTACGAGCAGTACTTC
-	TRBV5-1	TRBJ2-2	CASSFLPFGGELFF	TGCGCCAGCAGCTTTTTGCCTTTCGGCGGGGAGCTGTTTTTT
-	TRBV28	TRBJ2-2	CASSLYSGELFF	TGTGCCAGCAGTTTGTACTCCGGGGAGCTGTTTTTT
-	TRBV18	TRBJ1-5	CASSPSVNQPQHF	TGTGCCAGCTCACCTTCAGTGAATCAGCCCCAGCATTTT
TRBD1	TRBV18	TRBJ1-5	CASSHRSTGGLNQPQHF	TGTGCCAGCTCACACAGAAGCACAGGGGGCCTTAATCAGCCCCAGCATTTT
-	TRBV15	TRBJ1-5	CATSLRDNQPQHF	TGTGCCACCAGCCTCCGGGACAATCAGCCCCAGCATTTT
TRBD1	TRBV7-9	TRBJ1-1	CASSADREEAFF	TGTGCCAGCAGCGCCGACAGGGAAGAAGCTTTCTTT
-	TRBV7-9	TRBJ2-5	CASSWGAGFHETQYF	TGTGCCAGCAGCTGGGGGGCAGGGTTTCACGAGACCCAGTACTTC
TRBD1	TRBV24-1	TRBJ2-1	CATSDDRGSGWAAEQFF	TGTGCCACCAGTGATGACAGGGGATCCGGGTGGGCCGCCGAGCAGTTCTTC
-	TRBV6-1	TRBJ1-1	CASSDGGRTEAFF	TGTGCCAGCAGTGACGGGGGGAGAACTGAAGCTTTCTTT
-	TRBV10-3	TRBJ2-7	CAISESGGSQEQYF	TGTGCCATCAGTGAGTCCGGAGGGTCGCAGGAGCAGTACTTC
-	TRBV11-2	TRBJ1-1	CASSIAPVNTEAFF	TGTGCCAGCAGCATCGCGCCGGTGAACACTGAAGCTTTCTTT
-	TRBV19	TRBJ1-6	CASSIFGSPLHF	TGTGCCAGTAGTATATTCGGGTCACCCCTCCACTTT
TRBD1	TRBV7-6	TRBJ2-1	CASSLGQGAYNEQFF	TGTGCCAGCAGCTTAGGTCAGGGGGCCTACAATGAGCAGTTCTTC
-	TRBV7-6	TRBJ1-1	CASSLAASHRMNTEAFF	TGTGCCAGCAGCTTAGCGGCTAGTCATAGAATGAACACTGAAGCTTTCTTT
-	TRBV9	TRBJ2-1	CASSAGLYNEQFF	TGTGCCAGCAGCGCTGGACTCTACAATGAGCAGTTCTTC
-	TRBV7-8	TRBJ1-5	CASSQGDQPQHF	TGTGCCAGCAGCCAGGGAGATCAGCCCCAGCATTTT
-	TRBV7-8	TRBJ1-5	CASSLSQGPNQPQHF	TGTGCCAGCAGCTTATCCCAGGGTCCAAATCAGCCCCAGCATTTT
-	TRBV19	TRBJ2-7	CASSRQSPYEQYF	TGTGCCAGTAGTCGACAGTCCCCCTACGAGCAGTACTTC
-	TRBV5-1	TRBJ2-3	CASSPGGDTITDTQYF	TGCGCCAGCAGCCCTGGAGGGGACACCATCACAGATACGCAGTATTTT
TRBD1	TRBV10-3	TRBJ1-1	CAITRQGTTEAFF	TGTGCCATCACCCGACAGGGGACCACTGAAGCTTTCTTT
TRBD1	TRBV9	TRBJ2-2	CASSVVGGPTGELFF	TGTGCCAGCAGCGTAGTAGGGGGCCCCACCGGGGAGCTGTTTTTT
TRBD1	TRBV6-5	TRBJ1-1	CASRKGARNTEAFF	TGTGCCAGCAGAAAGGGGGCTAGGAACACTGAAGCTTTCTTT
-	TRBV21-1	TRBJ2-3	CASYRTGDVQGTQYF	TGTGCCAGCTATAGGACAGGGGACGTCCAGGGTACGCAGTATTTT
-	TRBV24-1	TRBJ2-5	CATSGVGAYQETQYF	TGTGCCACCAGTGGTGTTGGGGCCTACCAAGAGACCCAGTACTTC
-	TRBV7-9	TRBJ1-1	CASSLKRLLNTEAFF	TGTGCCAGCAGCTTAAAGCGTCTACTGAACACTGAAGCTTTCTTT
-	TRBV7-9	TRBJ1-5	CASSLTGYNQPQHF	TGTGCCAGCAGCCTCACAGGGTACAATCAGCCCCAGCATTTT
-	TRBV7-3	TRBJ2-3	CASSLSGGLRDSTDTQYF	TGTGCCAGCAGCTTAAGCGGGGGCCTCCGAGATAGCACAGATACGCAGTATTTT